The 24 T cell receptor beta chains presented below share a single source sample, sequenced in a study of lymphopenia after photon versus proton radiotherapy. Method: immunoSEQ multiplex PCR; TCRdb's copy keeps in-frame clones and lacks some. This sample has about 58,000 clones, with around 84% found just once. The sequenced sample was peripheral blood, obtained from a patient treated with proton-based radiotherapy. These receptors were collected from a man between 60 and 70 years old with pancreatic cancer.

With regard to this clone: This same CDR3 is encoded by further DNA sequences in the sample. The chain joins TRBV14 to TRBJ1-1, with D unresolved. Germline CDR1 and CDR2: SGHDN and FVKESK. Trimming took off 2 bases at V and 2 bases at J, with 6 bases between the two ends. CDR3 length: 13 amino acids. For the CDR3, the DNA is TGTGCCAGCAGCCAAAAACCAAACACTGAAGCTTTCTTT. The encoded protein is CASSQKPNTEAFF. The full variable domain, completed using reference TRBV14 and TRBJ1-1, is EAGVTQFPSHSVIEKGQTVTLRCDPISGHDNLYWYRRVMGKEIKFLLHFVKESKQDESGMPNNRFLAERTGGTYSTLKVQPAELEDSGVYFCASSQKPNTEAFFGQGTRLTVV.

The chain couples TRBV19 to TRBJ2-2; D is possibly TRBD1 (7 bases). This CDR3 has 15 residues. Trimming left V 6 bases short and J 3 bases short, with 14 bases between. The V gene's germline CDR1 is LNHDA and CDR2 SQIVND (reference sequence). CDR3 in amino acids: CASSLDREDTGELFF. The CDR3 nucleotides read TGTGCCAGTAGCCTTGACAGGGAGGACACCGGGGAGCTGTTTTTT.

The chain recombines TRBV30 with TRBJ2-3; D remains ambiguous. CDR3 length equals 12 residues. Trimming took 3 bases from V and 4 from J, leaving 8 bases between them. Germline CDR1 and CDR2: GTSNPN and SVGIG (reference sequence). The CDR3 here is CAWSSPPDTQYF. The CDR3 DNA reads as TGTGCCTGGAGCTCCCCCCCAGATACGCAGTATTTT.

The chain uses TRBV5-1 and TRBJ1-2, with D possibly TRBD1 on 5 matching bases. Germline V gene lookup returns CDR1 SGHRS and CDR2 YFSETQ. V was cut by 6 bases and J by 0 bases, with 15 bases left in between. The CDR3 extends over 15 amino acids. In DNA, the CDR3 is TGCGCCAGCAAAACACAGGCGATTACTAACTATGGCTACACCTTC. Residues: CASKTQAITNYGYTF.

The chain has TRBV29-1 and TRBJ2-3; D unresolved. In germline, CDR1 is SQVTM, CDR2 ANQGSEA. The CDR3 loop spans 9 amino acids. The germline V and J ends were trimmed by 3 bases and 6 bases, with 1 base remaining between them. CDR3 loop: CSVEDTQYF. In DNA form, the CDR3 reads TGCAGCGTTGAGGATACGCAGTATTTT.

This clone occurred a few times. The J gene is TRBJ2-3, the V gene TRBV11-3; the match to TRBD1 covers 7 bases. This CDR3 region has 17 residues. Germline-derived CDR1 and CDR2 are SGHNT and YENEEA. The V segment lost 5 bases and the J segment 2 bases; nucleotides outside the gene matches: 13. CDR3 DNA sequence: TGTGCCAGCAGCCCCGGACAGGCCCACCGTTCCACAGATACGCAGTATTTT. The encoded protein is CASSPGQAHRSTDTQYF.

The chain links TRBV29-1 to TRBJ2-3; D call uncertain. The CDR3 runs 11 residues. Trimming removed 7 bases from V and 6 bases from J, with 11 bases in between. Germline-derived CDR1 and CDR2 are SQVTM and ANQGSEA. DNA for the CDR3: TGCAGCGGTCGATTGGGGGATACGCAGTATTTT. Translating it yields CSGRLGDTQYF.

The chain joins TRBV4-1 to TRBJ2-1, with TRBD1 matching 9 bases. V lost 5 bases, J lost 2 bases, and 4 bases stayed unmatched. Per the germline V gene, CDR1 is MGHRA and CDR2 is YSYEKL. The CDR3 totals 15 residues. CDR3 in amino acids: CASSGDRGAYNEQFF. CDR3 coding DNA: TGCGCCAGCAGCGGCGACAGGGGGGCCTACAATGAGCAGTTCTTC.

This sequence joins TRBV10-3 and TRBJ1-4; tentative D call: TRBD1 (5 bases). The CDR3 has 16 amino acids. Germline V gene data show CDR1 as ENHRY and CDR2 as SYGVKD. V was clipped by 0 bases and J by 7 bases, with 15 bases between them. CDR3 DNA: TGTGCCATCAGTGAGTCGAGCATGGGGCTTGGTGAAAAACTGTTTTTT. This sequence encodes CAISESSMGLGEKLFF.

The chain joins TRBV6-1 to TRBJ2-1; D is tentatively TRBD1 or TRBD2 (6 bases each). The length of the CDR3 is 14 residues. Per germline, CDR1 MNHNS and CDR2 SASEGT. The V and J ends lost 7 bases and 8 bases respectively, with 18 bases between them. CDR3 sequence reads: CASTKAGGLDEQFF. In DNA form, the CDR3 reads TGTGCCAGCACCAAAGCTGGGGGGCTGGATGAGCAGTTCTTC.

This clone came up once. The chain combines TRBV11-3 with TRBJ2-4; D ambiguous. From germline, CDR1 is SGHNT and CDR2 YENEEA. V lost 5 bases to trimming and J lost 2 bases, with 7 bases between them. CDR3 length equals 13 residues. In nucleotides, the CDR3 is TGTGCCAGCAGCGCAGGACCCAAAAACATTCAGTACTTC. Its protein is CASSAGPKNIQYF.

The chain employs TRBV5-5 and TRBJ1-2; a weak D match, TRBD1 (6 bases). Germline CDR1 reads SGHKS; CDR2 reads YYEKEE (reference sequence). Trimming took 3 bases from V and 7 from J, leaving 16 bases between them. This CDR3 is built from 14 residues. This chain's CDR3 is CASSYGQSSGGYTF. In nucleotides, the CDR3 is TGTGCCAGCAGCTACGGACAGTCGAGTGGTGGCTACACCTTC.

The V and J genes are TRBV7-8 and TRBJ1-2; 7 bases agree with TRBD1. Germline loops: CDR1 SGHVS, CDR2 FQNEAQ. The CDR3 runs 15 residues. V lost 5 bases to trimming and J lost 8 bases; unmatched junction nucleotides: 14. The CDR3 protein is CASSPRGAGVKGYTF. For the CDR3, the DNA is TGTGCCAGCAGCCCCAGGGGGGCGGGAGTGAAGGGCTACACCTTC. Full variable domain (remainder filled in from reference TRBV7-8 and TRBJ1-2): GAGVSQSPRYKVAKRGQDVALRCDPISGHVSLFWYQQALGQGPEFLTYFQNEAQLDKSGLPSDRFFAERPEGSVSTLKIQRTQQEDSAVYLCASSPRGAGVKGYTFGSGTRLTVV.

The genes are TRBV30 and TRBJ2-7; TRBD2 is a possible D gene (7 bases). The CDR3 length is 16 residues. V lost 0 bases and J lost 0, with 15 bases in between. Germline V CDR1 and CDR2: GTSNPN, SVGIG (reference sequence). The CDR3 nucleotides read TGTGCCTGGAGTGTATGGGGGGCTAGCGGCTCCTACGAGCAGTACTTC. Translating it yields CAWSVWGASGSYEQYF.

A single count supports this clone. The chain has TRBV20-1 and TRBJ2-5; D unresolved. The germline V gene encodes CDR1 DFQATT and CDR2 SNEGSKA (reference sequence). The CDR3 consists of 10 residues. Trimming removed 4 bases at V and 1 base at J, with 1 base between. In nucleotides, the CDR3 is TGCAGTGCTACCCAAGAGACCCAGTACTTC. Its protein product is CSATQETQYF.

The V gene is TRBV28, the J gene TRBJ1-4; weak D call: TRBD1 (5 bases). This CDR3 region has 12 residues. Looked up from germline, CDR1 is MDHEN and CDR2 is SYDVKM. The germline V and J ends were trimmed by 5 bases and 11 bases, with 12 bases remaining between them. The CDR3 reads CASSEVRGKLFF. As DNA, the CDR3 is TGTGCCAGCAGTGAGGTCCGGGGGAAACTGTTTTTT.

The chain has TRBV7-2 and TRBJ2-7; tentative D call: TRBD1 (5 bases). Trimming removed 5 bases at V and 1 base at J, with 18 bases between. From germline, CDR1 is SGHTA and CDR2 FQGNSA. CDR3 length: 16 amino acids. The CDR3 is CASSPTQALSSYEQYF. For the CDR3, the DNA is TGTGCCAGCAGCCCTACACAGGCCCTTTCGTCCTACGAGCAGTACTTC.

The CDR3, as DNA: TGCGCCAGCAGCCGCCGAATGGGGGCCCAGGGTGTCACTGAAGCTTTCTTT. Translation: CASSRRMGAQGVTEAFF. The chain links TRBV4-3 to TRBJ1-1, with a weak D call TRBD1 (6 bases). Trimming took off 4 bases at V and 4 bases at J, with 22 bases between the two ends. CDR3 length: 17 residues. Germline V gives CDR1 LGHNA, CDR2 YSLEER.

This clone has just one count. This chain links TRBV27 with TRBJ1-5, with a weak D call TRBD1 (5 bases). The CDR3 totals 16 residues. Germline V gene sequence: CDR1 MNHEY, CDR2 SMNVEV (reference sequence). Trimming stripped 6 bases from V and 1 base from J, with 16 bases between. The CDR3 here is CASSASVWGSNQPQHF. CDR3 bases: TGTGCCAGCAGCGCGTCAGTGTGGGGGAGCAATCAGCCCCAGCATTTT.

This chain links TRBV7-2 with TRBJ2-7, with 12 bases fitting TRBD2. CDR1 SGHTA and CDR2 FQGNSA come from the germline V gene. V lost 5 bases, J lost 0 bases, and 8 bases stayed unmatched. This CDR3 region has 17 residues. CDR3: CASSRRLAGGSSYEQYF. In DNA form, the CDR3 reads TGTGCCAGCAGCCGGCGGCTAGCGGGAGGGTCCTCCTACGAGCAGTACTTC.

The rearrangement uses TRBV28 and TRBJ2-1; D gene ambiguous. The CDR3 is 19 amino acids. With 1 base removed from V and 1 base from J, the gap between germline ends came to 20 bases. Germline CDR1 and CDR2: MDHEN and SYDVKM. CDR3 region: CASSLYLSDLGPSYNEQFF. CDR3 sequence (DNA): TGTGCCAGCAGTTTATATCTTTCGGACCTCGGTCCTTCCTACAATGAGCAGTTCTTC.

This clone ranks as medium-sized. This chain links TRBV2 with TRBJ1-2, with a possible D match to TRBD1 (5 bases). Germline V lookup: CDR1 SNHLY, CDR2 FYNNEI. The CDR3 totals 12 residues. V lost 3 bases, J lost 8 bases, and 10 bases lay in between. The CDR3 nucleotides are TGTGCCAGCAGTGATCAGGGAAGGGGCTACACCTTC. This sequence encodes CASSDQGRGYTF.

The chain joins TRBV11-3 to TRBJ2-6; D is ambiguous. The V end was cut by 0 bases, the J end by 0 bases, with 6 bases between. Germline V gene data show CDR1 as SGHNT and CDR2 as YENEEA. The CDR3 consists of 16 residues. CDR3 amino acids: CASSLDTVSGANVLTF. The CDR3 DNA is TGTGCCAGCAGCTTAGATACAGTCTCTGGGGCCAACGTCCTGACTTTC.

The chain carries TRBV7-9 and TRBJ2-7; a possible D gene is TRBD1 (5 bases). The CDR3 loop spans 15 amino acids. From germline, CDR1 is SEHNR and CDR2 FQNEAQ (reference sequence). V was shortened by 5 bases and J by 2 bases, with 16 bases between the two germline ends. The CDR3: CASSTMGQWAYEQYF. The DNA of the CDR3 is TGTGCCAGCAGCACGATGGGGCAGTGGGCCTACGAGCAGTACTTC.